Listed below are T cell receptor beta chains from one sample, sequenced in a study of T cell repertoires in cytomegalovirus infection. TCRdb reanalysed the reads using MiXCR and keeps one entry per CDR3 protein. There are hundreds of thousands of distinct CDR3 sequences in the sample; roughly 12% occur only once, and 10% lies in the top ten. Input material: PBMCs. The origin of the receptors is a human donor in good health (CMV status not recorded). Some clones in this sample may be carry-over from other donors' samples. Both conserved end residues are part of each CDR3. The D gene is left open where the match is weak. Clone size is given for some rows only: seen once, a few or many times, or a class if the clone is expanded.

CDR3 DNA,CDR3 protein,V gene,J gene,D gene,clone size
TGTGCCAGCAGCACGACTGGCCATGGGACCTACAATGAGCAGTTCTTC,CASSTTGHGTYNEQFF,TRBV7-3,TRBJ2-1,NA,many
TGTGCCAGCAGCTTAGGTACACAGGGGGCCATATATTTT,CASSLGTQGAIYF,TRBV11-2,TRBJ1-3,TRBD1,many
TGTGCCAGCAGCTATAGAATTATCGCCCACAATGAGCAGTTCTTC,CASSYRIIAHNEQFF,TRBV11-1,TRBJ2-1,NA,many
TGTGCCAGCAGTTACTCGGGACAGAGCTCCTACGAGCAGTACTTC,CASSYSGQSSYEQYF,TRBV6-5,TRBJ2-7,TRBD1,many
TGTGCCAGCAGACAGGTAAACAATCAGCCCCAGCATTTT,CASRQVNNQPQHF,TRBV6-1,TRBJ1-5,NA,many
TGTGCCAGCAGAGAACTCGGAGGTAGGAGCTCCTACGAGCAGTACTTC,CASRELGGRSSYEQYF,TRBV28,TRBJ2-7,NA,many
TGTGCCAGCAGACTCCCCGGGACGCCGAACACCGGGGAGCTGTTTTTT,CASRLPGTPNTGELFF,TRBV2,TRBJ2-2,NA,many
TGCGCCAGCAGCCCCCACAAGGACGGCTGGTATGGCTACACCTTC,CASSPHKDGWYGYTF,TRBV5-1,TRBJ1-2,NA,NA
TGCGCCAGCAGCAAAGGGGCAGGGGGCACCTACGAGCAGTACTTC,CASSKGAGGTYEQYF,TRBV5-1,TRBJ2-7,TRBD1,many
TGTGCCAGCAGCTTTGGTTCAACAGGGTATGGCAATGAGCAGTTCTTC,CASSFGSTGYGNEQFF,TRBV7-2,TRBJ2-1,NA,many
TGTGCCCGAGCCGACAGGGGCCCCTACAATGAGCAGTTCTTC,CARADRGPYNEQFF,TRBV5-8,TRBJ2-1,TRBD1,NA
TGTGCCAGCAGGGCGGGGACGGAAAACAATTCACCCCTCCACTTT,CASRAGTENNSPLHF,TRBV27,TRBJ1-6,NA,few
TGTGCCAGCAGGTCTAGCGGGGAAAAGGCCTACAATGAGCAGTTCTTC,CASRSSGEKAYNEQFF,TRBV12-3/TRBV12-4,TRBJ2-1,TRBD2,many